This TCR beta chain is from a study of T cells in Graves' hyperthyroidism and ophthalmopathy. Study-wide background: Before any treatment, at initial diagnosis, peripheral blood was collected. Points from the study as a whole: Researchers found most expanded thyroid clonotypes above 0.001 in blood as well. Ophthalmopathy, as predicted by the model, came a median about six months after the prediction.

The investigators amplified TCR beta CDR3 regions from RNA transcripts. In the first-round RT-PCR of the TCR CDR3, the HTBI primer set was used. TCRdb analysed the multiplex PCR reads with MiXCR anew, one entry per CDR3 protein. The sample carries roughly 330,000 distinct CDR3 sequences, around 16% recorded once. Patients showing uncontrolled infection, other autoimmune disease, pregnancy or lactation were ineligible. The CDR3 sequence is 15 residues long. Trimming cost V 5 bases and J 4 bases, with 16 bases left between them. Germline CDR1 reads SGHTA; CDR2 reads FQGTGA. As regards this clonotype: Its target is unknown.

V usage is TRBV7-3 and J usage is TRBJ2-3, with D perhaps TRBD1 or TRBD2 (7 bases each). The sample taken for sequencing was blood. This TCR came from a man aged 25-45 years with Graves' hyperthyroidism. In DNA, the CDR3 is TGTGCCAGCAGCCTCTCAGGGGGGGCCCCAGATACGCAGTATTTT. This encodes CASSLSGGAPDTQYF.